This T cell receptor beta chain was identified in a study of graft-versus-host responses after intestinal transplantation. Profiled with immunoSEQ multiplex PCR; TCRdb holds only in-frame clones, not every one. This sample has 850 to 1,200 clones, with under 80% found just once. Findings of the study overall: Early post-transplant falls in HvG clones accompanied the peak levels of circulating GvH clones.

Graft samples were processed, releasing intraepithelial and lamina propria lymphocytes. This CDR3 comprises 16 residues. Trimming removed 3 bases from V and 2 bases from J, with 17 bases in between. Germline V CDR1 and CDR2: MDHEN, SYDVKM. With regard to this clone: As yet, its antigen is unknown.

The sequence came from a human patient who received an intestinal transplant, so some T cells may come from the graft donor. Sequencing used ileum tissue, obtained roughly 250 days after intestinal transplantation. The V gene is TRBV28, the J gene TRBJ2-7, with D perhaps matching TRBD2 (6 bases). Here the CDR3 DNA reads TGTGCCAGCAGTTTCATCCCCCAGCGGGTAACCTACGAGCAGTACTTC. Its translation is CASSFIPQRVTYEQYF. Full variable domain (rest looked up from reference TRBV28 and TRBJ2-7): DVKVTQSSRYLVKRTGEKVFLECVQDMDHENMFWYRQDPGLGLRLIYFSYDVKMKEKGDIPEGYSVSREKKERFSLILESASTNQTSMYLCASSFIPQRVTYEQYFGPGTRLTVT.